This T cell receptor (beta chain) was sequenced during a study of cytomegalovirus exposure and HLA in healthy donors. Study-wide points: DRB1 had the most TCR associations and HLA-C the fewest, a later analysis found, with rates varying by HLA locus.

Vbeta (60) and Jbeta (13) primers were used in the PCR. Some clones are missing from TCRdb's copy, which holds only in-frame ones; the method was immunoSEQ multiplex PCR. The table has roughly 120,000 clones, around 75% seen once. Concerning this clone itself: As yet, its antigen is unknown.

The germline CDR1 and CDR2 sequences are MNHEY and SVGAGI. CDR3 length: 14 amino acids. V gave up 5 bases and J gave up 4 bases; unmatched junction bases: 5. This sequence originates from a man aged 55 to 69 in good health and CMV-seropositive. The sequenced sample was PBMCs. The chain couples TRBV6-5 to TRBJ2-7, with 10 bases identical to TRBD1. CDR3 sequence (DNA): TGTGCCAGCAGTGAGGGACAGGGGAGGTACGAGCAGTACTTC. Translated, it gives CASSEGQGRYEQYF.